This T cell receptor beta chain was recovered during a study of cytomegalovirus exposure and HLA in healthy donors. Study-level results: As confirmed in vitro, three CMV-associated chains were specific for CMV antigens. Reported results showed that the classifier diagnosed cytomegalovirus status with high specificity and sensitivity.

Some clones are missing from TCRdb's copy, which holds only in-frame ones; the method was immunoSEQ multiplex PCR. The sample lists 100,000 to 150,000 clones, more than 70% occurring once. To note about this clone: Its antigen remains unknown.

The study drew the donors from its approximately 110-subject validation cohort, separate from the roughly 710-subject first cohort. Germline CDR1 and CDR2: KGHSH and LQKENI. There are 14 residues in the CDR3. J lost 6 bases, V lost 8 bases, and 10 bases had no gene match. This chain joins TRBV18 and TRBJ2-7; 10 positions agree with TRBD1. This TCR was sampled from a man aged 25-45 years in good health and CMV-seronegative. The sequenced sample consisted of PBMCs. CDR3: CASTTRQGAREQYF. The CDR3 nucleotides read TGTGCCAGCACGACTAGACAGGGGGCGCGCGAGCAGTACTTC.